Included here is one TCR beta chain sequence, with context. Original methodology: The assay estimated nucleated cells by amplifying reference gene primers. The method was immunoSEQ multiplex PCR; TCRdb's version includes in-frame clones alone and lacks a portion of them. V and J calls and clone size are those listed in that table; D and trimming were worked out from the DNA. The sample records fewer than 350,000 clones, around four fifths being singletons. Trimming cost V 2 bases and J 2 bases; bases outside gene matches: 13. CDR3 size: 18 residues. CDR1 is LNHDA and CDR2 is SQIVND in the germline V gene (reference sequence). The sample comes from a study of blood T cell repertoires in COVID-19.

Sequenced material: peripheral blood. This TCR came from a woman in her forties or fifties with active or convalescent COVID-19. This chain links TRBV19 with TRBJ2-3; 7 bases align to TRBD2. The CDR3, as DNA: TGTGCCAGTAGTATAAGGGCCGTGACGGGAGGCCACACAGATACGCAGTATTTT. Translating gives CASSIRAVTGGHTDTQYF.